Below, 21 T cell receptor beta chains from the same sample are listed, as sequenced in a study of memory CD4+ T cells and cytomegalovirus serostatus. TCRdb's table, derived via immunoSEQ multiplex PCR, lists solely in-frame clones and lacks some. The sample lists around 26,000 clones; around 80% were seen once. Single viable CD3+CD4+CD8-CD45RO+ cells were sorted as the memory CD4+ T cells. The sequenced sample consisted of memory CD4+ T cells from blood. These receptors were taken from an adult in good health and CMV-seronegative.

The rearrangement links TRBV14 to TRBJ2-3; TRBD2 matches at 7 bases. V lost 7 bases and J lost 2; bases outside the gene matches: 6. Germline loops: CDR1 SGHDN, CDR2 FVKESK. CDR3 size: 14 residues. DNA for the CDR3: TGTGCCAGCAACCGGGGGGTCCTCACAGATACGCAGTATTTT. It is translated as CASNRGVLTDTQYF. Based on the CDR3 plus reference TRBV14 and TRBJ2-3, the full variable domain is EAGVTQFPSHSVIEKGQTVTLRCDPISGHDNLYWYRRVMGKEIKFLLHFVKESKQDESGMPNNRFLAERTGGTYSTLKVQPAELEDSGVYFCASNRGVLTDTQYFGPGTRLTVL.

V usage is TRBV9 and J usage is TRBJ1-5, with unresolved D. V was trimmed by 4 bases and J by 2 bases, leaving 10 bases between them. The CDR3 sequence is 14 residues long. From germline, CDR1 is SGDLS and CDR2 YYNGEE. CDR3 protein: CASSTRRGNQPQHF. CDR3 sequence (DNA): TGTGCCAGCAGCACCCGACGAGGCAATCAGCCCCAGCATTTT. The full variable domain, rest sourced from reference TRBV9 and TRBJ1-5, is DSGVTQTPKHLITATGQRVTLRCSPRSGDLSVYWYQQSLDQGLQFLIQYYNGEERAKGNILERFSAQQFPDLHSELNLSSLELGDSALYFCASSTRRGNQPQHFGDGTRLSIL.

This chain connects TRBV5-6 to TRBJ1-2; TRBD1 agrees at 8 bases. The junction had 11 bases not matched to a gene; V was cut back by 4 bases and J by 3 bases. Germline V gene sequence: CDR1 SGHDT, CDR2 YYEEEE. The CDR3 length is 16 residues. CDR3 sequence reads: CASSSKTGAFHYGYTF. In nucleotides, the CDR3 is TGTGCCAGCAGCAGTAAGACAGGGGCTTTCCACTATGGCTACACCTTC.

This rearrangement joins TRBV25-1 to TRBJ2-7, with D unclear. Trimming pared 2 bases from V and 1 base from J, leaving 9 bases between. The CDR3 runs 14 residues. Germline assignment: CDR1 MGHDK and CDR2 SYGVNS. CDR3 amino acids: CASSEMEGSYEQYF. DNA for the CDR3: TGTGCCAGCAGTGAAATGGAAGGGTCCTACGAGCAGTACTTC.

The CDR3 loop is CASSLTGKEGYTF. CDR3 in DNA: TGTGCCAGCAGTTTGACAGGGAAGGAGGGCTACACCTTC. The V call is TRBV6-4, the J call TRBJ1-2, with 7 bases matching TRBD1. Germline CDR1 MRHNA, CDR2 SNTAGT. CDR3 length equals 13 residues. The V and J ends lost 5 bases and 8 bases, in that order; junction bases with no gene match: 8.

The chain employs TRBV7-2 and TRBJ2-5; TRBD1 or TRBD2 may be the D gene (5 bases each). CDR1 is SGHTA, CDR2 FQGNSA, per germline. V lost 2 bases to trimming and J lost 5 bases, with 15 bases between them. The CDR3 extends over 15 amino acids. CDR3 in DNA: TGTGCCAGCAGCTTACGGGGCCTCGGCCAGGAGACCCAGTACTTC. This translates into CASSLRGLGQETQYF.

The chain employs TRBV4-2 and TRBJ2-3, with TRBD2 identical over 7 bases. Germline CDR1 is LGHNA and CDR2 is YNFKEQ. This CDR3 has 18 residues. Losses at the gene ends were 1 base for V and 2 bases for J; bases not matched to a gene: 12. The CDR3 loop reads CASSQGEASGIFTDTQYF. DNA for the CDR3: TGTGCCAGCAGCCAAGGAGAGGCTAGCGGAATCTTCACAGATACGCAGTATTTT.

V is TRBV11-3 and J is TRBJ1-2, with D possibly being TRBD1 (6 bases). Germline assignment: CDR1 SGHNT and CDR2 YENEEA. The CDR3 extends over 16 amino acids. The V end was cut by 1 base, the J end by 7 bases, with 19 bases between. Here the CDR3 reads CASSLAGTQGASGYTF. DNA of the CDR3: TGTGCCAGCAGCTTAGCGGGTACACAGGGTGCCTCTGGCTACACCTTC. The full variable domain, with the rest looked up from reference TRBV11-3 and TRBJ1-2, is EAGVVQSPRYKIIEKKQPVAFWCNPISGHNTLYWYLQNLGQGPELLIRYENEEAVDDSQLPKDRFSAERLKGVDSTLKIQPAELGDSAVYLCASSLAGTQGASGYTFGSGTRLTVV.

A remark on this clone: A junction boundary mismatches the germline segment, possibly from a read error. This chain links TRBV4-1 with TRBJ2-1; TRBD2 might be the D (6 bases). The CDR3 is 15 amino acids. CDR1 is MGHRA, CDR2 YSYEKL, per germline. CDR3 sequence reads: CASSQVGGSYDEQFF. In DNA form, the CDR3 reads TGCGCCAGCAGCCAAGTCGGAGGGAGCTACGATGAGCAGTTCTTC.

As for this clone: At one end, the junction sequence differs from germline, possibly due to a read error. CDR3 protein: CASSLGAGLSQETQYF. The CDR3, as DNA: TGTGCTAGCAGCTTAGGGGCGGGACTCTCCCAAGAGACCCAGTACTTC. The gene calls are TRBV7-7 and TRBJ2-5; D is possibly TRBD2 (6 bases). CDR1 is SSHAT and CDR2 is FNYEAQ in the germline V gene (reference sequence). This CDR3 has 16 residues.

This clone was counted between two and nine times. This CDR3 reads CASSLDLQGNGAPLHF. For the CDR3, the DNA is TGCGCCAGCAGCTTGGACTTACAGGGCAACGGGGCACCCCTCCACTTT. The chain has TRBV5-1 and TRBJ1-6; a weak D match, TRBD1 (6 bases). The CDR3 contains 16 residues. V was trimmed by 0 bases and J by 11 bases, leaving 18 bases between them. Per germline, CDR1 SGHRS and CDR2 YFSETQ.

This chain connects TRBV29-1 to TRBJ2-2; 10 bases are a match to TRBD2. Germline V gene lookup returns CDR1 SQVTM and CDR2 ANQGSEA. V shed 6 bases, J shed 6 bases, and the junction held 7 bases outside the gene matches. CDR3 size: 14 residues. CDR3 sequence: CSVQIAGGAGELFF. DNA for the CDR3: TGCAGCGTCCAGATAGCGGGGGGCGCCGGGGAGCTGTTTTTT.

In this sample, this clone turned up a few times. The genes are TRBV6-5 and TRBJ2-5, with D possibly being TRBD2 (7 bases). The CDR3 length is 15 residues. Germline V gives CDR1 MNHEY, CDR2 SVGAGI. Deletions cut 6 bases from V and 1 base from J, with 15 bases between. CDR3 in amino acids: CASSPLGGAQETQYF. The CDR3 region has the DNA TGTGCCAGCAGCCCCCTGGGGGGGGCCCAAGAGACCCAGTACTTC.

The V gene is TRBV18, the J gene TRBJ1-6; D gene ambiguous. V was clipped by 3 bases and J by 4 bases, with 13 bases between them. The CDR3 consists of 16 residues. The germline V gene has CDR1 KGHSH and CDR2 LQKENI. In DNA form, the CDR3 reads TGTGCCAGCTCACCGGACCCGGTGCCTTATAATTCACCCCTCCACTTT. Translated, it gives CASSPDPVPYNSPLHF.

This chain links TRBV5-5 with TRBJ1-2; a weak D match, TRBD1 (5 bases). CDR1 SGHKS and CDR2 YYEKEE come from the germline V gene (reference sequence). CDR3 length: 13 residues. V shed 4 bases and J shed 1 base, with 8 bases lying between them. CDR3 bases: TGTGCCAGCAGCCGCGACAGTAACTATGGCTACACCTTC. Its translation is CASSRDSNYGYTF.

CDR3 coding DNA: TGCGCCAGCAGCTCCCTGGGGGTCGGGAACACCGGGGAGCTGTTTTTT. Its protein is CASSSLGVGNTGELFF. The V call is TRBV5-1, the J call TRBJ2-2; D is tentatively TRBD1 or TRBD2 (5 bases each). This CDR3 contains 16 residues. The germline gives CDR1 SGHRS, CDR2 YFSETQ. Trimming shortened V by 3 bases and J by 1 base, and 13 bases separated the two germline ends.

This clone was recorded once. The CDR3 DNA follows: TGTGCCTGGAGTCGCCCCGGGACAGAGACCTATGGCTACACCTTC. Its protein is CAWSRPGTETYGYTF. The J gene is TRBJ1-2, the V gene TRBV30, with 7 bases aligning to TRBD1. This CDR3 region has 15 residues. CDR1 GTSNPN and CDR2 SVGIG come from the germline V gene (reference sequence). J was trimmed by 4 bases and V by 2 bases; bases with no gene match: 10. Together with reference TRBV30 and TRBJ1-2, the CDR3 gives the full variable domain: SQTIHQWPATLVQPVGSPLSLECTVEGTSNPNLYWYRQAAGRGLQLLFYSVGIGQISSEVPQNLSASRPQDRQFILSSKKLLLSDSGFYLCAWSRPGTETYGYTFGSGTRLTVV.

This clone was seen more than once but under ten times. Different DNA sequences within this sample yield the same CDR3. The chain is built from TRBV30 and TRBJ1-5, with D uncertain. V was trimmed by 3 bases and J by 1 base, leaving 7 bases between them. Germline CDR1 reads GTSNPN; CDR2 reads SVGIG (reference sequence). This CDR3 comprises 13 residues. The CDR3 DNA reads TGTGCCTGGAGCCCAGACAGCAATCAGCCCCAGCATTTT. This codes for CAWSPDSNQPQHF.

The genes are TRBV9 and TRBJ2-2, with 9 bases that match TRBD2. Germline V gene lookup returns CDR1 SGDLS and CDR2 YYNGEE. J lost 4 bases, V lost 4 bases, and 8 bases had no gene match. The CDR3 contains 16 residues. The CDR3 loop reads CASSPGAGGLTGELFF. The CDR3 coding sequence is TGTGCCAGCAGCCCCGGGGCGGGGGGGCTCACCGGGGAGCTGTTTTTT.

This chain connects TRBV5-1 to TRBJ1-4; D is possibly TRBD1 (5 bases). Germline values: CDR1 SGHRS, CDR2 YFSETQ. The CDR3 loop spans 11 amino acids. V was cut by 3 bases and J by 11 bases, with 8 bases left in between. The CDR3 reads CASSWGGKLFF. The CDR3 DNA reads TGCGCCAGCAGCTGGGGGGGGAAACTGTTTTTT.

The chain carries TRBV6-8 and TRBJ1-4, with a possible D match to TRBD1 (5 bases). V dropped 4 bases and J dropped 5 bases, with 14 bases sitting between them. CDR1 and CDR2 (germline): MNHGY, SAAAGT. This CDR3 contains 15 residues. The CDR3 coding sequence is TGTGCCAGCAGTTCCCCCGGGGGGGGGAATGAAAAACTGTTTTTT. It specifies CASSSPGGGNEKLFF.